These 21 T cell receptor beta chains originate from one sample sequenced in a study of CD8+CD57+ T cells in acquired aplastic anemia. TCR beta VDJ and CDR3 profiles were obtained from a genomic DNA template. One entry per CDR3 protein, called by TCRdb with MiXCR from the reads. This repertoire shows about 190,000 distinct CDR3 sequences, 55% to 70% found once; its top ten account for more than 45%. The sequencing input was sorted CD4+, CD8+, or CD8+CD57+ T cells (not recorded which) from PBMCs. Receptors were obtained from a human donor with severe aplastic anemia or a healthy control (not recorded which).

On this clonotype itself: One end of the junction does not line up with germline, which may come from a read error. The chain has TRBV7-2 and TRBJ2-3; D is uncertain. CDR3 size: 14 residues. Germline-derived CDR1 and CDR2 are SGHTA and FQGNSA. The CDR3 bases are TGTGCTAGCAGCTTAGCAGCGATTACAGATACGCAGTATTTT. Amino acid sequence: CASSLAAITDTQYF.

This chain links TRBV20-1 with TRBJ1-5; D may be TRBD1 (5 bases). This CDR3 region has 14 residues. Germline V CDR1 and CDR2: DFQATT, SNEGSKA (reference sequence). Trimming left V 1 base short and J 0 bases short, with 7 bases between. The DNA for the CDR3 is TGCAGTGCTAGAGTACAGGCTAGCAATCAGCCCCAGCATTTT. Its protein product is CSARVQASNQPQHF.

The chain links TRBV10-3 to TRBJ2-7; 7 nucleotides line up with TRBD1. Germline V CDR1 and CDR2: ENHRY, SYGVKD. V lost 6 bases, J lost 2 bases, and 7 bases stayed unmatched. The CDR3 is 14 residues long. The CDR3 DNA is TGTGCCATCAGCGATAGACAGGGAACCTACGAGCAGTACTTC. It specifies CAISDRQGTYEQYF.

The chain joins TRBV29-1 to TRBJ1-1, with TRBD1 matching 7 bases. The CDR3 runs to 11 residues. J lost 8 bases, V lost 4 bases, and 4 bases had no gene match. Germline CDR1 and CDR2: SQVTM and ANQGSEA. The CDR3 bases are TGCAGCGTTGCAGGGGGATCCGAAGCTTTCTTT. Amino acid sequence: CSVAGGSEAFF.

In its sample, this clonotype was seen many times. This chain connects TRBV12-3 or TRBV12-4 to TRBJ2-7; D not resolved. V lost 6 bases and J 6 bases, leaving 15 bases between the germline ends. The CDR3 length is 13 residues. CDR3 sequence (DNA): TGTGCCAGCAGCCCCCGAATTCAAGTCGAGCAGTACTTC. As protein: CASSPRIQVEQYF.

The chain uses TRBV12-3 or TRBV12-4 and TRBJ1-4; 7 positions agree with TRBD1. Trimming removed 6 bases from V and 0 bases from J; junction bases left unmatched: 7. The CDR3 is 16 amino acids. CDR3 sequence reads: CASRKGQWSTNEKLFF. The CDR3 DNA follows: TGTGCCAGCAGAAAGGGACAGTGGTCAACTAATGAAAAACTGTTTTTT.

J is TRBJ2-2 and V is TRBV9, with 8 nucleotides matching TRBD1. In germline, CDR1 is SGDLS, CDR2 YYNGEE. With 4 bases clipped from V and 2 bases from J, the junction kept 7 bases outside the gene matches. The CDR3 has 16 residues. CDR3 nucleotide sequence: TGTGCCAGCAGCAGGGCAGGGGGCGTCAACACCGGGGAGCTGTTTTTT. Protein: CASSRAGGVNTGELFF.

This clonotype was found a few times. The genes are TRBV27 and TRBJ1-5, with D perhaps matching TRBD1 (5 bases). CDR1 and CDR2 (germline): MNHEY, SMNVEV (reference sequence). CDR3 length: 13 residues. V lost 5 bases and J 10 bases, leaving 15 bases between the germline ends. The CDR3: CASSRDSQTPQHF. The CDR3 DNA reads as TGTGCCAGCAGTCGCGACAGCCAGACCCCCCAGCATTTT.

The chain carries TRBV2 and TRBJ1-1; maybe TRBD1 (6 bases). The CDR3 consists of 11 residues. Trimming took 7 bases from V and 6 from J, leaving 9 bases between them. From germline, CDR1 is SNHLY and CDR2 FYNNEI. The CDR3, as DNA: TGTGCCAGCACAGGGGCCGCTGAAGCTTTCTTT. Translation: CASTGAAEAFF. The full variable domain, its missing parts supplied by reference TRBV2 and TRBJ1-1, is EPEVTQTPSHQVTQMGQEVILRCVPISNHLYFYWYRQILGQKVEFLVSFYNNEISEKSEIFDDQFSVERPDGSNFTLKIRSTKLEDSAMYFCASTGAAEAFFGQGTRLTVV.

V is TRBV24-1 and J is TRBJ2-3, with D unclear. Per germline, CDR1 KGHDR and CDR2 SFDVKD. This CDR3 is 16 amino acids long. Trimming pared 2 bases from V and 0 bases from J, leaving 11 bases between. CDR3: CATSDSGASSTDTQYF. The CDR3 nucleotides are TGTGCCACCAGTGATTCTGGAGCCTCTAGCACAGATACGCAGTATTTT.

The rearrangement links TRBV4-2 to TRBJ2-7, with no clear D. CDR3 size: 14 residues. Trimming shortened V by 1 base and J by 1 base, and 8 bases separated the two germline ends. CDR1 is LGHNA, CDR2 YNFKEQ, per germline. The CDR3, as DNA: TGTGCCAGCAGCCAAGCGGCAGCATCCTACGAGCAGTACTTC. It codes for CASSQAAASYEQYF.

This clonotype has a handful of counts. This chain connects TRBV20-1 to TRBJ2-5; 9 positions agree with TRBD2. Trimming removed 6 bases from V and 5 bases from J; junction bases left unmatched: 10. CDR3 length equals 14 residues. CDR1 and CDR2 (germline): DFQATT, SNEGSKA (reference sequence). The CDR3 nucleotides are TGCAGTGCCCCACTGGTAGCGGGAGTTGAGACCCAGTACTTC. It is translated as CSAPLVAGVETQYF.

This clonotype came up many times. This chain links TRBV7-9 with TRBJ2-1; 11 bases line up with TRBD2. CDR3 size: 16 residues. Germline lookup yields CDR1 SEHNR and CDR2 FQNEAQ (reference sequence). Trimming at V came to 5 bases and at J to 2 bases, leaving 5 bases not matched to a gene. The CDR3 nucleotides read TGTGCCAGCAGCCCAACTAGCGGGGGCCCCTACAATGAGCAGTTCTTC. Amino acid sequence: CASSPTSGGPYNEQFF.

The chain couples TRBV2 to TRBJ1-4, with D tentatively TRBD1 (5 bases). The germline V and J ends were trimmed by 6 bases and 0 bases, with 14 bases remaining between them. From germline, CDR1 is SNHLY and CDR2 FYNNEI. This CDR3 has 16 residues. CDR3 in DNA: TGTGCCAGCAGCCGACAGCTCTCAACAACTAATGAAAAACTGTTTTTT. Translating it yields CASSRQLSTTNEKLFF.

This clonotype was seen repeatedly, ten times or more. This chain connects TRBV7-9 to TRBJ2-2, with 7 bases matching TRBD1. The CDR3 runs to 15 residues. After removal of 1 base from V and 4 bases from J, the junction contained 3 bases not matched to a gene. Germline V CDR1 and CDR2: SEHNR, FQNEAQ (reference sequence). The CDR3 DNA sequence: TGTGCCAGCAGCTTAGTTGGACAGGTCACCGGGGAGCTGTTTTTT. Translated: CASSLVGQVTGELFF.

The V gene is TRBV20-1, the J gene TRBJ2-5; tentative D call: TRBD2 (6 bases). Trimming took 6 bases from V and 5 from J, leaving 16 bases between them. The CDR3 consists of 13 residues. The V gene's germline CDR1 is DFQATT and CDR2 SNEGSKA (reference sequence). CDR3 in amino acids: CSALGGSGETQYF. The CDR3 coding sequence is TGCAGTGCCCTGGGGGGTTCTGGGGAGACCCAGTACTTC.

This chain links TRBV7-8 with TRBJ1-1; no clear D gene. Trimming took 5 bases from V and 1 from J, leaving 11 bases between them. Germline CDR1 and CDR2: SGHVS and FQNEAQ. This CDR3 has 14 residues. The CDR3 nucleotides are TGTGCCAGCAGCGCCTTTGCGGGGAACACTGAAGCTTTCTTT. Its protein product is CASSAFAGNTEAFF.

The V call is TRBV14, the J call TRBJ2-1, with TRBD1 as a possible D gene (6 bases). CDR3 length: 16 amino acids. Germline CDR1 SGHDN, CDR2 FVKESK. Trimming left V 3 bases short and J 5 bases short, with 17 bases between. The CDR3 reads CASSHFPGQPNNEQFF. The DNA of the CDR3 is TGTGCCAGCAGCCATTTCCCCGGACAGCCTAACAATGAGCAGTTCTTC.

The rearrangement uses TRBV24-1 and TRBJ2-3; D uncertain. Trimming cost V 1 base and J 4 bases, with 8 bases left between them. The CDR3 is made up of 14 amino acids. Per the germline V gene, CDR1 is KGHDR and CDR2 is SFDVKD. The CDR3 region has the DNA TGTGCCACCAGTGATTTTAACGCAGCAGATACGCAGTATTTT. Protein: CATSDFNAADTQYF.

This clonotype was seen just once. The CDR3 sequence is CASNDVQRDTDTQYF. CDR3 in DNA: TGTGCCAGCAATGATGTCCAGCGGGACACAGATACGCAGTATTTT. The genes are TRBV12-3 or TRBV12-4 and TRBJ2-3, with 7 bases identical to TRBD2. J was trimmed by 2 bases and V by 7 bases; bases with no gene match: 9. CDR3 size: 15 residues.

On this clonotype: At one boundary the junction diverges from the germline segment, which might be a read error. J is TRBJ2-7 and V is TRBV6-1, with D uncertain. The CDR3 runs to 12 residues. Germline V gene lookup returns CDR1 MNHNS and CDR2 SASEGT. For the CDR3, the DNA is TGTGCCATCAGTGAGTCGACCTACGAGCAGTACTTC. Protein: CAISESTYEQYF.